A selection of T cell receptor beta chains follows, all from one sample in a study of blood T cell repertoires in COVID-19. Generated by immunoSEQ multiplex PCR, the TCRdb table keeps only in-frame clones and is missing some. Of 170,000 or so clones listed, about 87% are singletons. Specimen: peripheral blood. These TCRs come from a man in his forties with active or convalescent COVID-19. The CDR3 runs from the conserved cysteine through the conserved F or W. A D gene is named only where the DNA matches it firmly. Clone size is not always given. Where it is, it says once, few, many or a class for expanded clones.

DNA: TGTGCCATCAGCCCCGACAGGGGGAAGGGGAACACTGAAGCTTTCTTT
CDR3: CAISPDRGKGNTEAFF
V: TRBV10-3
J: TRBJ1-1
D: TRBD1
size: .

DNA: TGTGCCACCAGCAGAAGGGACAACAACAACTACGAGCAGTACTTC
CDR3: CATSRRDNNNYEQYF
V: TRBV15
J: TRBJ2-7
D: .
size: few

DNA: TGCGCCAGCAGCTGGGGACTAGCGGGGGCCCTTCGTGAGCAGTTCTTC
CDR3: CASSWGLAGALREQFF
V: TRBV5-1
J: TRBJ2-1
D: TRBD2
size: .

DNA: TGCGCCAGCAGCATAACAGGGAGTAGCGGCTACACCTTC
CDR3: CASSITGSSGYTF
V: TRBV4-1
J: TRBJ1-2
D: .
size: .

DNA: TGTGCCAGCAAGAAGACAGCCTTAGGCGGGGAGCTGTTTTTT
CDR3: CASKKTALGGELFF
V: TRBV2
J: TRBJ2-2
D: .
size: .

DNA: TGTGCCAGCAGCTTAACAACGGGGAACTATGGCTACACCTTC
CDR3: CASSLTTGNYGYTF
V: TRBV7-2
J: TRBJ1-2
D: .
size: .

DNA: TGTGCCAGCAGCCAACGGACGGACTACTACGAGCAGTACTTC
CDR3: CASSQRTDYYEQYF
V: TRBV5-4
J: TRBJ2-7
D: .
size: .

DNA: TGTGCCAGCAGTTTGGGGCAGAACTATGGCTACACCTTC
CDR3: CASSLGQNYGYTF
V: TRBV28
J: TRBJ1-2
D: .
size: .

DNA: TGTGCCAGCAGGCAGACAGGGACGTACGAGCAGTACTTC
CDR3: CASRQTGTYEQYF
V: TRBV28
J: TRBJ2-7
D: TRBD1
size: .

DNA: TGCGCCAGCAGCTCGGACAGGGTAGGTGGCGAGCAGTACTTC
CDR3: CASSSDRVGGEQYF
V: TRBV5-1
J: TRBJ2-7
D: TRBD1
size: .

DNA: TGTGCCAGCAGCCAAGACCCGACAGGGTTTCAAGAGACCCAGTACTTC
CDR3: CASSQDPTGFQETQYF
V: TRBV3-1/TRBV3-2
J: TRBJ2-5
D: TRBD1
size: few

DNA: TGTGCCAGTAGAGACAGTAATTCACCCCTCCACTTT
CDR3: CASRDSNSPLHF
V: TRBV19
J: TRBJ1-6
D: .
size: few

DNA: TGTGCCAGCAGCTTGGGACTGACCTATGGCTACACCTTC
CDR3: CASSLGLTYGYTF
V: TRBV5-8
J: TRBJ1-2
D: .
size: .

DNA: TGTGCCAGCTCACCGCCGGGACTCAAAAATGAGCAGTTCTTC
CDR3: CASSPPGLKNEQFF
V: TRBV18
J: TRBJ2-1
D: .
size: .

DNA: TGTGCCAGTAGTATAGGGGAGGGCTGGGCGGTGCAGCCCCAGCATTTT
CDR3: CASSIGEGWAVQPQHF
V: TRBV19
J: TRBJ1-5
D: .
size: .

DNA: TGTGCCAGCAGCTTGGTTCAGGGAAATCAGCCCCAGCATTTT
CDR3: CASSLVQGNQPQHF
V: TRBV5-5
J: TRBJ1-5
D: .
size: .

DNA: TGTGCCAGCAGTTACGGACAGGGGAGCTCCTACGAGCAGTACTTC
CDR3: CASSYGQGSSYEQYF
V: TRBV6-5
J: TRBJ2-7
D: TRBD1
size: .

DNA: TGTGCCAGCAGCGAGGGACAGAACAATGAGCAGTTCTTC
CDR3: CASSEGQNNEQFF
V: TRBV5-4
J: TRBJ2-1
D: TRBD1
size: .

DNA: TGCAGTGCTAGCAAAGCCAATGAGCAGTTCTTC
CDR3: CSASKANEQFF
V: TRBV20-1
J: TRBJ2-1
D: .
size: .

DNA: TGTGCCAGCAGCAGAGGGGGTGTTGGTTACGAGCAGTACTTC
CDR3: CASSRGGVGYEQYF
V: TRBV7-2
J: TRBJ2-7
D: .
size: once

DNA: TGTGCCAGCAGTGTTTACGGGGTCTCCCAAGAGACCCAGTACTTC
CDR3: CASSVYGVSQETQYF
V: TRBV2
J: TRBJ2-5
D: .
size: .

DNA: TGTGCCAGCAGTGGAGCTAGCGGTGCCACCTACGAGCAGTACTTC
CDR3: CASSGASGATYEQYF
V: TRBV6-1
J: TRBJ2-7
D: TRBD2
size: .

DNA: TGTGCCAGCTCACCACCAGCCAACTCGAATGAGCAGTTCTTC
CDR3: CASSPPANSNEQFF
V: TRBV18
J: TRBJ2-1
D: .
size: once

DNA: TGTGCCAGCTCACGCGGAAGGTGGGACGAGCAGTACTTC
CDR3: CASSRGRWDEQYF
V: TRBV18
J: TRBJ2-7
D: .
size: .

DNA: TGTGCCAGCAGTGAATCTAGGGGGTACGAGCAGTACTTC
CDR3: CASSESRGYEQYF
V: TRBV6-1
J: TRBJ2-7
D: .
size: .

DNA: TGTGCCAGCAGGGTGACAGGGGGCTCTGAAGCTTTCTTT
CDR3: CASRVTGGSEAFF
V: TRBV5-4
J: TRBJ1-1
D: TRBD1
size: .

DNA: TGTGCCAGCAGCCTGGGCAGATTCGAGCAGTACTTC
CDR3: CASSLGRFEQYF
V: TRBV6-6
J: TRBJ2-7
D: .
size: .

DNA: TGCGCCAGCAGCTTGGGGACATGGGCCGTGGGTGAAAAACTGTTTTTT
CDR3: CASSLGTWAVGEKLFF
V: TRBV5-1
J: TRBJ1-4
D: .
size: .